The source of this T cell receptor (beta chain) is a study of CD8+CD57+ T cells in acquired aplastic anemia. In the study overall: Sorted CD4+ and CD8+ cells yielded DNA averaging approximately 3 ug.

Germline trimming cut 7 bases from V and 2 bases from J; bases unmatched to any gene: 5. The CDR3 loop spans 14 amino acids. Germline values: CDR1 LGHNT, CDR2 FRNRAP. As regards this clonotype: As yet, its antigen is unknown.

Findings and caveats of the study: Significance was not reached for CD8+ Simpson's diversity between patients and controls. Patients had twenty-nine CD8+ CDR3 sequences in common with controls (the shared set).

Both TCR beta VDJ combination and CDR3 sequence profiling were carried out. Genomic DNA was the template for this profiling. MiXCR was run by TCRdb on the reads, yielding one entry per CDR3 protein. The sample lists a few hundred thousand distinct CDR3 sequences; around 30% were seen once. Only patients with CD8+CD57+ cell expansion on flow cytometry were chosen for sequencing. Sampling of blood occurred while the patients had still received no therapy. The material sequenced was sorted CD4+, CD8+, or CD8+CD57+ T cells (not recorded which) from PBMCs. This sequence was found in a human donor with aplastic anemia. The chain recombines TRBV12-5 with TRBJ1-3; 7 nucleotides agree with TRBD1. The CDR3 DNA sequence: TGTGCTAGTGCTCCCCAGGGGGCTGGAAACACCATATATTTT. This gives the protein CASAPQGAGNTIYF.